One sample yielded the 12 T cell receptor beta chains listed below, sequenced in a study of T cells after yellow fever vaccination. TCRdb reanalysed the 5' RACE reads using MiXCR and keeps one entry per CDR3 protein. The sample has roughly 120,000 distinct CDR3 sequences; roughly 6.7% are singletons. This specimen was CD4+ T cells sorted from PBMCs, taken more than 8 days after the first yellow fever vaccination. The receptors were gathered from a man between 18 and 29 years old who received the YFV17D yellow fever vaccine.

Regarding this clonotype: A much larger clone is a single base away; this may be a read error. The rearrangement uses TRBV2 and TRBJ2-3; the match to TRBD2 covers 7 bases. The germline gives CDR1 SNHLY, CDR2 FYNNEI. The CDR3 is 15 residues long. The V segment lost 7 bases and the J segment 6 bases; nucleotides outside the gene matches: 13. CDR3 in amino acids: CASKRLASRFDTQYF. CDR3 coding DNA: TGTGCCAGCAAAAGACTAGCCTCGCGTTTTGATACGCAGTATTTT.

This chain connects TRBV12-3 or TRBV12-4 to TRBJ2-1; 8 nucleotides line up with TRBD1. Trimming at V came to 7 bases and at J to 4 bases, leaving 3 bases not matched to a gene. The CDR3 runs 13 residues. CDR3 sequence reads: CASNRDRYNEQFF. CDR3 nucleotides: TGTGCCAGCAACCGGGACAGGTACAATGAGCAGTTCTTC.

This clonotype was seen ten or more times. The rearrangement uses TRBV18 and TRBJ2-7; 8 nucleotides match TRBD2. Germline V gives CDR1 KGHSH, CDR2 LQKENI. CDR3 length equals 14 residues. The V segment lost 3 bases and the J segment 2 bases; nucleotides outside the gene matches: 3. CDR3 bases: TGTGCCAGCTCACCCGGGGGGGCAGCCTACGAGCAGTACGTC. Its translation: CASSPGGAAYEQYV.

The sample holds many counts of this clonotype. J is TRBJ2-7 and V is TRBV7-2; the match to TRBD1 covers 7 bases. Germline values: CDR1 SGHTA, CDR2 FQGNSA. J was trimmed by 7 bases and V by 0 bases; bases with no gene match: 9. CDR3 size: 15 residues. This chain's CDR3 is CASSLAAVGGWEQYV. The CDR3 DNA follows: TGTGCCAGCAGCTTAGCCGCAGTAGGGGGCTGGGAGCAGTACGTC.

The gene calls are TRBV6-5 and TRBJ2-4; weak D call: TRBD1 (5 bases). Germline assignment: CDR1 MNHEY and CDR2 SVGAGI. V dropped 0 bases and J dropped 0 bases, with 9 bases sitting between them. This CDR3 is built from 16 residues. The CDR3 reads CASSYSRQLAKNIQYF. Written as DNA, the CDR3 is TGTGCCAGCAGTTACTCACGACAGCTAGCCAAAAACATTCAGTACTTC.

This clonotype was observed many times. The rearrangement links TRBV9 to TRBJ2-3; 7 bases map to TRBD2. Germline V gives CDR1 SGDLS, CDR2 YYNGEE. Trimming removed 3 bases from V and 0 bases from J; junction bases left unmatched: 7. The CDR3 contains 16 residues. The CDR3 region has the DNA TGTGCCAGCAGCGGAAGACTAGCCCCTAGCACAGATACGCAGTATTTT. Its translation is CASSGRLAPSTDTQYF.

This clonotype was detected ten times or more. This sequence joins TRBV7-3 and TRBJ2-3, with D hard to call. V was trimmed by 3 bases and J by 3 bases, leaving 7 bases between them. The germline V gene encodes CDR1 SGHTA and CDR2 FQGTGA. This CDR3 comprises 13 residues. CDR3 in DNA: TGTGCCAGCAGCTTCCGACTTACAGATACGCAGTATTTT. Translated, it gives CASSFRLTDTQYF.

This clonotype has ten or more counts. V and J are TRBV5-1 and TRBJ1-6; D gene unclear. V gave up 4 bases and J gave up 10 bases, with 12 bases separating them. The CDR3 totals 13 residues. Germline assignment: CDR1 SGHRS and CDR2 YFSETQ. CDR3 sequence: CASSNSPESPLHF. CDR3 nucleotide sequence: TGCGCCAGCAGCAACTCCCCGGAGTCACCCCTCCACTTT.

Points on this clonotype: A much larger clone lies one base from this, so it may be a read error. The J gene is TRBJ2-5, the V gene TRBV20-1; the D is unclear. The V end was cut by 3 bases, the J end by 5 bases, with 7 bases between. This CDR3 contains 11 residues. From germline, CDR1 is DFQATT and CDR2 SNEGSKA (reference sequence). DNA for the CDR3: TGCAGTGCTAGTCCCTGGGAGACCCAGTACTTC. Translation: CSASPWETQYF.

In its sample, this clonotype was seen many times. The chain employs TRBV7-8 and TRBJ2-5, with a tentative D call TRBD2 (6 bases). Germline values: CDR1 SGHVS, CDR2 FQNEAQ. The V and J ends lost 2 bases and 0 bases respectively, with 13 bases between them. The CDR3 totals 16 residues. CDR3 amino acids: CASSLHRGINQETQYF. In nucleotides, the CDR3 is TGTGCCAGCAGCTTACACCGGGGGATTAACCAAGAGACCCAGTACTTC.

The CDR3, as DNA: TGTGCCAGCAGCCCCGGGACAGGAATTAATTCACCCCTCCACTTT. Its translation is CASSPGTGINSPLHF. The chain recombines TRBV7-2 with TRBJ1-6; 8 bases are shared with TRBD1. The junction had 6 bases not matched to a gene; V was cut back by 5 bases and J by 6 bases. The CDR3 has 15 amino acids. The V gene's germline CDR1 is SGHTA and CDR2 FQGNSA. Based on the CDR3 plus reference TRBV7-2 and TRBJ1-6, the full variable domain is GAGVSQSPSNKVTEKGKDVELRCDPISGHTALYWYRQSLGQGLEFLIYFQGNSAPDKSGLPSDRFSAERTGGSVSTLTIQRTQQEDSAVYLCASSPGTGINSPLHFGNGTRLTVT.

This clonotype was seen a handful of times. The V and J genes are TRBV7-9 and TRBJ2-5; TRBD1 aligns across 7 bases. The CDR3 runs 17 residues. CDR1 is SEHNR, CDR2 FQNEAQ, per germline (reference sequence). Trimming at V came to 1 base and at J to 2 bases, leaving 10 bases not matched to a gene. The chain's CDR3 is CASSLGSSLRGQETQYF. The CDR3 DNA reads TGTGCCAGCAGCTTAGGCTCTTCTCTCAGGGGGCAAGAGACCCAGTACTTC.